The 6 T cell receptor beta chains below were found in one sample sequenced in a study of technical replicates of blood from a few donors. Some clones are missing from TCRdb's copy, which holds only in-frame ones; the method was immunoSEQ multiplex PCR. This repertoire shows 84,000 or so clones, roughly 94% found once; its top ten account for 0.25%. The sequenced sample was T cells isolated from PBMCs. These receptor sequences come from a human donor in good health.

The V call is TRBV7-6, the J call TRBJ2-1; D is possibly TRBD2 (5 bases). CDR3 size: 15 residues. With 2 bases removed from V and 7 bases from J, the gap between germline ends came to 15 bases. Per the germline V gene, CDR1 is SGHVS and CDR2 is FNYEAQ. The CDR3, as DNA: TGTGCCAGCAGCTTACTTGGCCTCCCGGGGAATGAGCAGTTCTTC. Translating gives CASSLLGLPGNEQFF.

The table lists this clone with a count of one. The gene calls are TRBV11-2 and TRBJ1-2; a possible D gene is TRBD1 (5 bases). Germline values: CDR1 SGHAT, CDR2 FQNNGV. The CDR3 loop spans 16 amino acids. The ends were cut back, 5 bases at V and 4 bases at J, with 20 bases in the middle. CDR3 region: CASSPTSGGDTYGYTF. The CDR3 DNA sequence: TGTGCCAGCAGCCCGACTTCGGGAGGGGATACCTATGGCTACACCTTC.

The CDR3, as DNA: TGTGCCAGTAGCCCTGGGAGGGGGGATGATACGCAGTATTTT. This translates into CASSPGRGDDTQYF. The V call is TRBV19, the J call TRBJ2-3; a weak D match, TRBD2 (7 bases). Looked up from germline, CDR1 is LNHDA and CDR2 is SQIVND (reference sequence). V lost 6 bases and J lost 6, with 16 bases in between. The CDR3 extends over 14 amino acids.

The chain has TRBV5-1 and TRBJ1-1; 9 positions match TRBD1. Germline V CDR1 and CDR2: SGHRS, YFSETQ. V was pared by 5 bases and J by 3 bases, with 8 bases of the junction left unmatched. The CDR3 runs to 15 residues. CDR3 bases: TGCGCCAGCAGGGGGGACAGGGAACGGTACACTGAAGCTTTCTTT. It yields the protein CASRGDRERYTEAFF.

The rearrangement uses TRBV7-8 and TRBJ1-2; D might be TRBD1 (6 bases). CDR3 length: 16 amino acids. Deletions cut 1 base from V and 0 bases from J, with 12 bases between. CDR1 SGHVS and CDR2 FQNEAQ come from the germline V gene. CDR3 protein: CASSLDRVSANYGYTF. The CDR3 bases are TGTGCCAGCAGCTTAGACAGGGTCTCAGCTAACTATGGCTACACCTTC.

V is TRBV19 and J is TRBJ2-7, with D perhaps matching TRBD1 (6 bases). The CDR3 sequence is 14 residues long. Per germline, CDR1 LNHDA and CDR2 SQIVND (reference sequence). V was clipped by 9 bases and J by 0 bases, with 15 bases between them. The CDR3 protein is CASRRQESSYEQYF. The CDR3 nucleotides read TGTGCCAGCCGACGACAGGAGAGCTCCTACGAGCAGTACTTC.